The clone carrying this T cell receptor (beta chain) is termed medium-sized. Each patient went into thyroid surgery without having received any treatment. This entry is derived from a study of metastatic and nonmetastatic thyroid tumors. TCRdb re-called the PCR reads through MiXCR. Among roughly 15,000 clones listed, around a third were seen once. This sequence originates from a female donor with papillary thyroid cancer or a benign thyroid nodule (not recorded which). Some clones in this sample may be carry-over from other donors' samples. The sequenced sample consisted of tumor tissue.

The CDR3 sequence is CASRDERGRDYEQYF. In DNA, the CDR3 is TGCGCCAGCAGGGATGAGCGGGGGAGAGATTACGAGCAGTACTTC. V gene TRBV5-1 combines with J gene TRBJ2-7, with 8 positions matching TRBD2. CDR1 SGHRS and CDR2 YFSETQ come from the germline V gene. Losses at the gene ends were 5 bases for V and 4 bases for J; bases not matched to a gene: 11. The CDR3 runs 15 residues. Together with reference TRBV5-1 and TRBJ2-7, the CDR3 gives the full variable domain: KAGVTQTPRYLIKTRGQQVTLSCSPISGHRSVSWYQQTPGQGLQFLFEYFSETQRNKGNFPGRFSGRQFSNSRSEMNVSTLELGDSALYLCASRDERGRDYEQYFGPGTRLTVT.